This TCR beta chain derives from a study of T-cell reconstitution after alpha-beta-depleted transplantation in children. Unique molecular identifiers were incorporated during preparation of the TCRbeta library. TCRdb analysed the PCR reads with MiXCR anew, one entry per CDR3 protein. Of about 400,000 distinct CDR3 sequences in the sample, approximately 20% were seen once. V gave up 1 base and J gave up 13 bases, with 14 bases separating them. The CDR3 length is 13 residues. The V gene's germline CDR1 is LGHDT and CDR2 YNNKEL (reference sequence). This TCR was recovered from a human donor who donated a stem cell graft to a child with acute myeloid leukemia. J is TRBJ2-1 and V is TRBV3-1, with TRBD2 as a possible D gene (6 bases). The sample here was PBMCs from the stem cell graft donor, taken from the stem cell graft. This CDR3 is CASSQVTGVTQFF. The CDR3 DNA reads as TGTGCCAGCAGCCAAGTAACGGGGGTCACCCAGTTCTTC.